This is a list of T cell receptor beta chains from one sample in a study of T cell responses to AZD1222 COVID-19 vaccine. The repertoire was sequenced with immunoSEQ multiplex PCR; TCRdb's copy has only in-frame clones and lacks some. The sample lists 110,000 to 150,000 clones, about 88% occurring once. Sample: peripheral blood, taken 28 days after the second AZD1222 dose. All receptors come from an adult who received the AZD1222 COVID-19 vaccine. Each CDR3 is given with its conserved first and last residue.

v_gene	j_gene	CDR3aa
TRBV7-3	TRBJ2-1	CASSALAGGLNEQFF
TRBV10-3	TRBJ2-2	CASKGDTNTGELFF
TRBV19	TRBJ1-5	CASSIPDKPQHF
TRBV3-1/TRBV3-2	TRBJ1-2	CASSRQGSYGYTF
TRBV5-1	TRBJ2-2	CASSLAGTDGELFF
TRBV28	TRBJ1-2	CASRPIPDRGNYGYTF
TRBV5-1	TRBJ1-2	CASSLEGDYGYTF
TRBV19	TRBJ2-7	CATSWQANSYEQYF
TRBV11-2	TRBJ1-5	CASSLSRQGQPQHF
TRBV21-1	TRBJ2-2	CASSKEVQGSTGELFF
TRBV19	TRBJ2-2	CASSIESVGLNTGELFF
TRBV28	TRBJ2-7	CASSRVSYEQYF
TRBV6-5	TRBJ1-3	CASRQQNSGNTIYF
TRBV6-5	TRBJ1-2	CATAGTVTGRSYTF
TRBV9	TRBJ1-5	CASSVGQGGNQPQHF
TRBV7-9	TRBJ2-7	CASSLGRGSYEQYF
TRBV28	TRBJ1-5	CASSSGTESYSNQPQHF
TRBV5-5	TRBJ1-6	CASSLGRGFSYNSPLHF
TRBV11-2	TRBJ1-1	CASSLGSSMNTEAFF
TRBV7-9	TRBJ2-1	CASSLVNEQFF
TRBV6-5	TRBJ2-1	CASTDWRNNEQFF
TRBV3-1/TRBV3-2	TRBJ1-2	CASSQGVFDETYGYTF
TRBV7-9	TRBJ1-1	CASSLARGTGGPMNTEAFF
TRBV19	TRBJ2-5	CASSDSGKTQYF
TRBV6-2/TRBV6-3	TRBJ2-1	CASSLSAEQFF
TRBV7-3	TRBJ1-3	CASSLTGGASGNTIYF
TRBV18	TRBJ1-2	CASSPGRVFDGYTF
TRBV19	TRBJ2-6	CASSMSSGANVLTF
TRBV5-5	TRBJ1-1	CASSLGTDTEAFF
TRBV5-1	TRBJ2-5	CASSLEGGTQYF
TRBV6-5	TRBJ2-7	CASSYGVAGNQQYF
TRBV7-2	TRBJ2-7	CASSLERTGGEQYF
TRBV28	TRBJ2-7	CASTGGSSYEQYF
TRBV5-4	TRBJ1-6	CAEQGDPNSPLHF